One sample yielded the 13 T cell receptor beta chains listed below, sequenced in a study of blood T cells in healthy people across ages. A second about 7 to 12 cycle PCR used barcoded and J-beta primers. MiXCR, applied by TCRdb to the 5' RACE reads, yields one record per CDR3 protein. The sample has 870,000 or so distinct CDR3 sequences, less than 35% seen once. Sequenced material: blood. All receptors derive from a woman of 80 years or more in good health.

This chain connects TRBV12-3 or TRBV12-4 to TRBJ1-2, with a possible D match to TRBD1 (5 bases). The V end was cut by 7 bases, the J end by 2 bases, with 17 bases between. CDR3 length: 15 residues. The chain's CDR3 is CASTYFGGTNYGYTF. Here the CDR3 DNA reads TGTGCCAGCACCTACTTTGGTGGGACCAACTATGGCTACACCTTC.

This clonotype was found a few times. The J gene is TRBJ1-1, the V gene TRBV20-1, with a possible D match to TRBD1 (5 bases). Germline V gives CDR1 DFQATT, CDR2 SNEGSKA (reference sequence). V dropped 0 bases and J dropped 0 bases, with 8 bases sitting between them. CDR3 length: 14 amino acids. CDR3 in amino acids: CSARDWGVNTEAFF. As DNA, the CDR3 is TGCAGTGCTAGAGATTGGGGGGTGAACACTGAAGCTTTCTTT.

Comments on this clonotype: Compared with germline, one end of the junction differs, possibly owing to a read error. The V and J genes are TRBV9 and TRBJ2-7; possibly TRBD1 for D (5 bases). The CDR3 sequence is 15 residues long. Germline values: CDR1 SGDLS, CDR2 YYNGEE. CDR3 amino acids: CTSSVGTGSSYEQYF. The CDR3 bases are TGTACCAGCAGCGTAGGCACAGGTAGCTCCTACGAGCAGTACTTC.

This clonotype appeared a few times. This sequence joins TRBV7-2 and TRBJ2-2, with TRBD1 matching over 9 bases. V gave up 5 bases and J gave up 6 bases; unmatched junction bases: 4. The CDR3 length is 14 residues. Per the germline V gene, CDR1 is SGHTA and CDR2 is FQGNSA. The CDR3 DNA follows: TGTGCCAGCAGCGTTACAGGGGGCCCCGGGGAGCTGTTTTTT. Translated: CASSVTGGPGELFF.

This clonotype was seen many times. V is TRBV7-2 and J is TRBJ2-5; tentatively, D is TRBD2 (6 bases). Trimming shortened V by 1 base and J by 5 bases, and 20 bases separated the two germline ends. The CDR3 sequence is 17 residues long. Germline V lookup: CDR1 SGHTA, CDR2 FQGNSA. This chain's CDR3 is CASSLGGATRGRETQYF. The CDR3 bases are TGTGCCAGCAGCTTAGGGGGCGCTACGCGGGGACGTGAGACCCAGTACTTC.

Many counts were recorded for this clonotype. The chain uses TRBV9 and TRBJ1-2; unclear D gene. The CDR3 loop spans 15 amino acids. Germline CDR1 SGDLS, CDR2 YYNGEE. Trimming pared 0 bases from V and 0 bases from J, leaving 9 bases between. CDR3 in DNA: TGTGCCAGCAGCGTAGCCGGCGATTCTAACTATGGCTACACCTTC. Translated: CASSVAGDSNYGYTF.

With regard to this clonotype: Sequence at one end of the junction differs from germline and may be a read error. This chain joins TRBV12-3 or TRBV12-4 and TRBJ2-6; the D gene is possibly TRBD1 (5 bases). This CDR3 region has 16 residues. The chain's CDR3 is CASSSGSNSGADVLTF. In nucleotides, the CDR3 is TGTGCCAGCAGTTCAGGAAGTAACTCTGGGGCCGACGTCCTGACTTTC.

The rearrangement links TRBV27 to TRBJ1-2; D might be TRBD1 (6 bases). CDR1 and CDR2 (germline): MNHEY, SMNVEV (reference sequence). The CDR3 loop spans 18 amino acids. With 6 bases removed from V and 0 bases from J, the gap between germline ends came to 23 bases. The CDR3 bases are TGTGCCAGCAGGGAGGGGGATGCTGGGTCTCCCGCTAACTATGGCTACACCTTC. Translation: CASREGDAGSPANYGYTF.

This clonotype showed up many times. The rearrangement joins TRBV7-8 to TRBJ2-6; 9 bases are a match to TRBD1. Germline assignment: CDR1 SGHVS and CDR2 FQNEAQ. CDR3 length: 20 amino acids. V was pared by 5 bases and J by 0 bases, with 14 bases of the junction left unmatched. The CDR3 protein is CASSLRRQGQGFSGANVLTF. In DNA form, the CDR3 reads TGTGCCAGCAGCCTAAGGAGACAGGGACAGGGATTCTCTGGGGCCAACGTCCTGACTTTC.

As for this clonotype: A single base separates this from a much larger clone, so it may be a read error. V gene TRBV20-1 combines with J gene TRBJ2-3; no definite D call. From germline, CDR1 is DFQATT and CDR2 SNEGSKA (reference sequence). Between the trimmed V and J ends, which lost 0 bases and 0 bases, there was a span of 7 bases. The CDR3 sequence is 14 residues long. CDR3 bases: TGCAGTGCTAGAGAGGGCAGGAGCACAGATACGCAGTATTTT. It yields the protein CSAREGRSTDTQYF.

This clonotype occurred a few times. The CDR3 sequence is CASNVWSSGGTTTDTQYF. Written as DNA, the CDR3 is TGTGCCAGCAACGTTTGGAGTAGCGGGGGGACGACCACAGATACGCAGTATTTT. The V and J genes are TRBV7-9 and TRBJ2-3; TRBD2 matches 10 bases. This CDR3 spans 18 amino acids. The J segment lost 2 bases and the V segment lost 7 bases, leaving 15 bases of the junction unmatched. The germline CDR1 and CDR2 sequences are SEHNR and FQNEAQ (reference sequence).

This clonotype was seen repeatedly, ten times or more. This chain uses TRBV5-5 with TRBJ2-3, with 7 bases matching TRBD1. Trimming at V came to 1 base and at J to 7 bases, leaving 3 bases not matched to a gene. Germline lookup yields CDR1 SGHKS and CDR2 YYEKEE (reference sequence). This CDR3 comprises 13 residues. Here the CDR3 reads CASSLQGENTQYF. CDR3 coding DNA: TGTGCCAGCAGCTTGCAGGGGGAAAATACGCAGTATTTT.

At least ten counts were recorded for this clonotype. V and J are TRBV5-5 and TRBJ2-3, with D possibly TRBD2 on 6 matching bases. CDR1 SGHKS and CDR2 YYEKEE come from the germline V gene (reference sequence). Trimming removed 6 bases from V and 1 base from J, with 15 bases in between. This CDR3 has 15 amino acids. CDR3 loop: CASTPRDSRTDTQYF. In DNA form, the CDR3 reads TGTGCCAGCACCCCGCGGGACTCTCGCACAGATACGCAGTATTTT. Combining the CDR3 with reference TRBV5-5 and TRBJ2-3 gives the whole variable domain DAGVTQSPTHLIKTRGQQVTLRCSPISGHKSVSWYQQVLGQGPQFIFQYYEKEERGRGNFPDRFSARQFPNYSSELNVNALLLGDSALYLCASTPRDSRTDTQYFGPGTRLTVL.